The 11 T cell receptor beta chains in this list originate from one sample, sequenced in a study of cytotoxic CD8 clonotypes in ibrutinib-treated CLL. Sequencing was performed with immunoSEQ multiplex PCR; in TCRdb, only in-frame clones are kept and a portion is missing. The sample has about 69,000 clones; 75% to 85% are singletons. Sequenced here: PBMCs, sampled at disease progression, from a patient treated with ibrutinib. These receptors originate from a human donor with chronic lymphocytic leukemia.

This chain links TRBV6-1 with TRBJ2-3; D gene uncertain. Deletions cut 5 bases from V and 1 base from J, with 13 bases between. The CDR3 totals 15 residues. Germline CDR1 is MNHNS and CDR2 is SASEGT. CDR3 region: CASSKIFVGTDTQYF. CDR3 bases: TGTGCCAGCAGTAAAATTTTCGTGGGCACAGATACGCAGTATTTT.

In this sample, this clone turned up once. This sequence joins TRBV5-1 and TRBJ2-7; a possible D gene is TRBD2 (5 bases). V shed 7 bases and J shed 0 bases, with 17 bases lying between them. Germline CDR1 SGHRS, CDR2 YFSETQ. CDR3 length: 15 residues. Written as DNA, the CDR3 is TGCGCCAGCCGAGGATGGCGGGCAAGCTCCTACGAGCAGTACTTC. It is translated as CASRGWRASSYEQYF. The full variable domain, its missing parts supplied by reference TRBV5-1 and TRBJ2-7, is KAGVTQTPRYLIKTRGQQVTLSCSPISGHRSVSWYQQTPGQGLQFLFEYFSETQRNKGNFPGRFSGRQFSNSRSEMNVSTLELGDSALYLCASRGWRASSYEQYFGPGTRLTVT.

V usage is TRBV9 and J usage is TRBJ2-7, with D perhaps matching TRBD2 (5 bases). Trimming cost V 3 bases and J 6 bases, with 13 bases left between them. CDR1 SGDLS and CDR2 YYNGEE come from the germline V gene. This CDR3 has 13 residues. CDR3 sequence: CASSAEPSSEQYF. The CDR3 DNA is TGTGCCAGCAGCGCAGAACCTAGCTCCGAGCAGTACTTC.

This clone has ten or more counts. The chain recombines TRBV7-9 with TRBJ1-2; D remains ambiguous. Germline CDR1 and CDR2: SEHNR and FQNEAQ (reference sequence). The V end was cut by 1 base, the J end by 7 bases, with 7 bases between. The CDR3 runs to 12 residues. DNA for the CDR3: TGTGCCAGCAGCTTAGGGGAGGTTGGCTACACCTTC. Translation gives CASSLGEVGYTF. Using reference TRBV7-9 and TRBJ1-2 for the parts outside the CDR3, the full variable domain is DTGVSQNPRHKITKRGQNVTFRCDPISEHNRLYWYRQTLGQGPEFLTYFQNEAQLEKSRLLSDRFSAERPKGSFSTLEIQRTEQGDSAMYLCASSLGEVGYTFGSGTRLTVV.

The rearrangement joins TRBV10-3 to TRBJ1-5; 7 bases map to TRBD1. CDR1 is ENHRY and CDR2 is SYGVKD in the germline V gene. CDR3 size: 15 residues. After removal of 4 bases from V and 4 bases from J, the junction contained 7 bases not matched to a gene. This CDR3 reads CAISGTTGQNQPQHF. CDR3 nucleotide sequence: TGTGCCATCAGTGGTACGACAGGGCAGAATCAGCCCCAGCATTTT.

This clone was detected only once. CDR3 nucleotides: TGTGCCAGCAGCAAAGTTAGCACTATTTACTACGAGCAGTACTTC. It is translated as CASSKVSTIYYEQYF. V gene TRBV21-1 combines with J gene TRBJ2-7; TRBD2 is taken as the D call from the table, unchecked against the DNA. TRBV21-1 is labeled a pseudogene. CDR3 length equals 15 residues.

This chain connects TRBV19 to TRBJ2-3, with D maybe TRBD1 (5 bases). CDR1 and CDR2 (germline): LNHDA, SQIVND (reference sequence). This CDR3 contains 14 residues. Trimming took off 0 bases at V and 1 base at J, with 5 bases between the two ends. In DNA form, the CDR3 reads TGTGCCAGTAGTATAGAAGGGGGCACAGATACGCAGTATTTT. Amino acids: CASSIEGGTDTQYF.

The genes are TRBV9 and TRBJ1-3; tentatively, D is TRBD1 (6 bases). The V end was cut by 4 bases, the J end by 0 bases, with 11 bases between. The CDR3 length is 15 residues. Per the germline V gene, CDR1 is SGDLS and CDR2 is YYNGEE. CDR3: CASSTRGSSGNTIYF. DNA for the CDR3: TGTGCCAGCAGCACCAGGGGAAGCTCTGGAAACACCATATATTTT.

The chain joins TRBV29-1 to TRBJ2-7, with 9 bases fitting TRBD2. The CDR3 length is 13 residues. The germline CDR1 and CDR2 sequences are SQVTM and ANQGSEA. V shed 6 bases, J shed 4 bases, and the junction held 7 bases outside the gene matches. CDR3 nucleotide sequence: TGCAGCGTGATAGCGGGAGTCCTTTACGAGCAGTACTTC. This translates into CSVIAGVLYEQYF.

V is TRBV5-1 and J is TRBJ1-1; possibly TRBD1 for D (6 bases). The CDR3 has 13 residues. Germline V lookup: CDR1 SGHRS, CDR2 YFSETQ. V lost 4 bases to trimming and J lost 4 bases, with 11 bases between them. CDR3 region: CASSLYRATEAFF. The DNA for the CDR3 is TGCGCCAGCAGCCTGTACAGGGCCACTGAAGCTTTCTTT.

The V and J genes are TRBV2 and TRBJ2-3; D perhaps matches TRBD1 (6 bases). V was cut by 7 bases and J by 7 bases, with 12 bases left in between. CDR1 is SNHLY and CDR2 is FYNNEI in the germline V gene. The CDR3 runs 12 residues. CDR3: CASNRVGYTQYF. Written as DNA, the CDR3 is TGTGCCAGCAACAGGGTAGGATATACGCAGTATTTT. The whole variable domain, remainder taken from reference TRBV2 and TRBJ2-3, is EPEVTQTPSHQVTQMGQEVILRCVPISNHLYFYWYRQILGQKVEFLVSFYNNEISEKSEIFDDQFSVERPDGSNFTLKIRSTKLEDSAMYFCASNRVGYTQYFGPGTRLTVL.